Presented here are 32 T cell receptor beta chains from one specimen sequenced in a study of T cell changes during pregnancy in multiple sclerosis (dated by TCRdb to the late 2010s). Library construction relied on the immunoSEQ multiplex PCR assay. TCRdb carries this immuneACCESS record with in-frame sequences only. Its versions omit some clonotypes, under half of them owing to an unresolved V gene in the studies checked, with the rest unexplained. Here the sample has approximately 31,000 clones; about nine tenths occur a single time. The ten largest account for roughly 4.5% of the sample. Sequencing was performed on CD8+ T cells from peripheral blood mononuclear cells, taken in the second trimester of pregnancy. Receptors originate from a female donor with multiple sclerosis, enrolled in a pregnancy study.

The J gene is TRBJ1-1, the V gene TRBV5-6, with TRBD1 identical over 9 bases. The CDR3 has 15 residues. Trimming took 1 base from V and 8 from J; bases not matched to a gene: 9. From germline, CDR1 is SGHDT and CDR2 YYEEEE. CDR3 coding DNA: TGTGCCAGCAGCTTGTATGTGACAGGGGGTTCAGAAGCTTTCTTT. Residues: CASSLYVTGGSEAFF.

V usage is TRBV4-1 and J usage is TRBJ2-1, with no clear D. The CDR3 extends over 12 amino acids. Per germline, CDR1 MGHRA and CDR2 YSYEKL. Between the trimmed V and J ends, which lost 5 bases and 8 bases, there was a span of 10 bases. CDR3 amino acids: CASSSLGYEQFF. The CDR3 DNA reads as TGCGCCAGCAGCTCACTGGGCTATGAGCAGTTCTTC.

The J gene is TRBJ2-7, the V gene TRBV23-1; D possibly corresponds to TRBD1 (7 bases). TRBV23-1 is placed among ORFs of uncertain function. This CDR3 contains 15 residues. The germline V and J ends were trimmed by 3 bases and 6 bases, with 18 bases remaining between them. The CDR3 region is CASSHPDRAGFEQYF. For the CDR3, the DNA is TGCGCCAGCAGTCATCCCGACAGGGCGGGGTTCGAGCAGTACTTC.

CDR3 loop: CATSSPDGGSEKLFF. DNA of the CDR3: TGTGCCACCAGCAGTCCAGACGGGGGTTCTGAAAAACTGTTTTTT. The rearrangement links TRBV15 to TRBJ1-4; maybe TRBD1 (5 bases). Germline lookup yields CDR1 LNHNV and CDR2 YYDKDF (reference sequence). Trimming stripped 3 bases from V and 7 bases from J, with 15 bases between. The CDR3 sequence is 15 residues long.

The V and J genes are TRBV7-9 and TRBJ1-4, with D unresolved. Per the germline V gene, CDR1 is SEHNR and CDR2 is FQNEAQ (reference sequence). V was shortened by 4 bases and J by 3 bases, with 12 bases between the two germline ends. The CDR3 extends over 15 amino acids. The CDR3 bases are TGTGCCAGCAGCTCCGACTTAACCGCTAATGAAAAACTGTTTTTT. Translating it yields CASSSDLTANEKLFF.

The rearrangement joins TRBV6-5 to TRBJ2-3; 11 bases are a match to TRBD2. The CDR3 consists of 15 residues. Germline-derived CDR1 and CDR2 are MNHEY and SVGAGI. J gave up 4 bases and V 6 bases, and 6 bases lay outside the gene matches. In DNA form, the CDR3 reads TGTGCCAGCAGCTACACTAGCGGGAGTGCAGATACGCAGTATTTT. Encoded protein: CASSYTSGSADTQYF.

This clone was detected only a few times. The chain combines TRBV10-1 with TRBJ1-3; 9 positions agree with TRBD1. CDR1 is WNHNN, CDR2 SYGVQD, per germline (reference sequence). V gave up 10 bases and J gave up 3 bases; unmatched junction bases: 7. The CDR3 is 14 amino acids. CDR3 residues: CANWTGAGGNTIYF. The CDR3 region has the DNA TGCGCCAACTGGACAGGGGCGGGTGGAAACACCATATATTTT.

This clone was counted ten times or more. V and J are TRBV6-4 and TRBJ1-2, with 7 positions matching TRBD1. Trimming cost V 2 bases and J 6 bases; bases outside gene matches: 3. There are 13 residues in the CDR3. CDR1 and CDR2 from the germline V gene are MRHNA and SNTAGT. CDR3 DNA: TGTGCCAGCAGTGACGGGGACAGTCATGGCTACACCTTC. Protein: CASSDGDSHGYTF.

The rearrangement uses TRBV4-1 and TRBJ2-1, with D perhaps matching TRBD2 (6 bases). Per germline, CDR1 MGHRA and CDR2 YSYEKL. V lost 1 base, J lost 4 bases, and 17 bases lay in between. The CDR3 totals 17 residues. The chain's CDR3 is CASSQGGAGTRYNEQFF. The DNA for the CDR3 is TGCGCCAGCAGCCAAGGAGGGGCGGGGACGAGGTACAATGAGCAGTTCTTC.

This chain uses TRBV7-8 with TRBJ2-7, with 7 bases that match TRBD2. V lost 3 bases, J lost 3 bases, and 11 bases stayed unmatched. This CDR3 is 16 amino acids long. CDR1 is SGHVS, CDR2 FQNEAQ, per germline. CDR3 sequence: CASSLASGEVNYEQYF. CDR3 DNA sequence: TGTGCCAGCAGCTTGGCTAGCGGAGAAGTCAACTACGAGCAGTACTTC.

J is TRBJ1-2 and V is TRBV2; TRBD1 matches at 9 bases. Germline CDR1 is SNHLY and CDR2 is FYNNEI. The CDR3 loop spans 14 amino acids. Trimming at V came to 5 bases and at J to 6 bases, leaving 7 bases not matched to a gene. The CDR3 nucleotides read TGTGCCAGCAGTTCCGGGACAGGGACTAATGGCTACACCTTC. It codes for CASSSGTGTNGYTF.

The chain couples TRBV11-3 to TRBJ2-1; 13 bases agree with TRBD2. The V segment lost 7 bases and the J segment 7 bases; nucleotides outside the gene matches: 16. The V gene's germline CDR1 is SGHNT and CDR2 YENEEA. The CDR3 loop spans 18 amino acids. DNA of the CDR3: TGTGCCAGCACCTCTGCCGGACTAGCGGGAGTTAACGGGAATGAGCAGTTCTTC. It codes for CASTSAGLAGVNGNEQFF.

The chain combines TRBV21-1 with TRBJ2-7; no DNA check was done on the table's D call, TRBD1. TRBV21-1 counts as a pseudogene. The CDR3 is 15 residues long. The CDR3 region is CASSKGGQDYYEQYF. In nucleotides, the CDR3 is TGTGCCAGCAGCAAAGGGGGACAGGACTACTACGAGCAGTACTTC.

This sequence joins TRBV19 and TRBJ1-5, with 7 bases fitting TRBD1. Germline V gene sequence: CDR1 LNHDA, CDR2 SQIVND (reference sequence). CDR3 length: 15 amino acids. J lost 2 bases, V lost 7 bases, and 8 bases had no gene match. For the CDR3, the DNA is TGTGCCAGTATAGGAGGACAGGATGGCAATCAGCCCCAGCATTTT. Translating it yields CASIGGQDGNQPQHF.

This chain connects TRBV5-1 to TRBJ2-4; D may be TRBD1 (6 bases). Germline CDR1 is SGHRS and CDR2 is YFSETQ. V gave up 0 bases and J gave up 7 bases, with 20 bases separating them. The length of the CDR3 is 17 residues. The CDR3 reads CASSLDGGPDEKNIQYF. The DNA of the CDR3 is TGCGCCAGCAGCTTGGATGGGGGCCCGGACGAAAAGAACATTCAGTACTTC. The variable domain in full, completed from reference TRBV5-1 and TRBJ2-4, reads KAGVTQTPRYLIKTRGQQVTLSCSPISGHRSVSWYQQTPGQGLQFLFEYFSETQRNKGNFPGRFSGRQFSNSRSEMNVSTLELGDSALYLCASSLDGGPDEKNIQYFGAGTRLSVL.

The chain recombines TRBV6-4 with TRBJ2-3; tentatively, D is TRBD1 (5 bases). This CDR3 spans 16 amino acids. Germline loops: CDR1 MRHNA, CDR2 SNTAGT. Trimming stripped 0 bases from V and 2 bases from J, with 12 bases between. This chain's CDR3 is CASSDSSAGFTDTQYF. The CDR3, as DNA: TGTGCCAGCAGTGACTCGTCCGCAGGGTTCACAGATACGCAGTATTTT.

The CDR3 region has the DNA TGTGCCAGCTCGCCTACTAAGGGGGCAACCTCTAGCACAGATACGCAGTATTTT. This codes for CASSPTKGATSSTDTQYF. The chain joins TRBV18 to TRBJ2-3; TRBD1 matches 7 bases. CDR3 length: 18 amino acids. Germline V gene sequence: CDR1 KGHSH, CDR2 LQKENI. V shed 6 bases and J 0 bases; nucleotides not matched to a gene: 15.

V and J are TRBV29-1 and TRBJ1-1; possibly TRBD1 for D (6 bases). Germline values: CDR1 SQVTM, CDR2 ANQGSEA. V lost 0 bases to trimming and J lost 5 bases, with 10 bases between them. The CDR3 covers 13 residues. As DNA, the CDR3 is TGCAGCGTTGAAGATTTGACAGGTACTGAAGCTTTCTTT. Amino acid sequence: CSVEDLTGTEAFF.

This sequence joins TRBV9 and TRBJ2-3; D might be TRBD1 (6 bases). The length of the CDR3 is 15 residues. The V gene lost 0 bases and the J gene lost 2 bases, with 10 bases spanning the gap. Germline V gene lookup returns CDR1 SGDLS and CDR2 YYNGEE. The CDR3 DNA sequence: TGTGCCAGCAGCGTAGCGGGACACCTCACAGATACGCAGTATTTT. Protein: CASSVAGHLTDTQYF.

This clone has just one count. The rearrangement joins TRBV9 to TRBJ2-1, with 10 bases identical to TRBD2. Germline V CDR1 and CDR2: SGDLS, YYNGEE. The CDR3 has 16 amino acids. With V trimmed by 4 bases and J by 6 bases, 10 bases remained unmatched. The CDR3 spells CASSPQSGRAPNEQFF. The DNA for the CDR3 is TGTGCCAGCAGCCCTCAAAGCGGGAGGGCCCCCAATGAGCAGTTCTTC.

This clone was detected only once. The CDR3 spells CATVVLANYGYTF. Here the CDR3 DNA reads TGTGCCACCGTGGTCCTAGCTAACTATGGCTACACCTTC. The chain couples TRBV11-2 to TRBJ1-2; no definite D call. CDR3 length: 13 amino acids. Trimming cost V 10 bases and J 0 bases, with 12 bases left between them. The germline V gene has CDR1 SGHAT and CDR2 FQNNGV.

The chain couples TRBV7-9 to TRBJ2-7, with 7 bases that match TRBD1. Losses at the gene ends were 5 bases for V and 0 bases for J; bases not matched to a gene: 7. Germline CDR1 reads SEHNR; CDR2 reads FQNEAQ (reference sequence). This CDR3 contains 15 residues. CDR3 residues: CASSPLDRSSYEQYF. CDR3 nucleotide sequence: TGTGCCAGCAGCCCCTTGGACAGGTCCTCCTACGAGCAGTACTTC.

V gene TRBV2 combines with J gene TRBJ2-3; 13 bases are shared with TRBD2. This CDR3 comprises 18 residues. CDR1 and CDR2 (germline): SNHLY, FYNNEI. Unmatched junction bases numbered 9, after V lost 6 bases and J lost 0 bases. This chain's CDR3 is CASRRGTSGAPSTDTQYF. In DNA, the CDR3 is TGTGCCAGCAGAAGAGGGACTAGCGGGGCCCCTAGCACAGATACGCAGTATTTT.

The V call is TRBV4-3, the J call TRBJ2-2, with TRBD2 as a possible D gene (5 bases). In germline, CDR1 is LGHNA, CDR2 YSLEER. CDR3 length: 16 amino acids. V shed 0 bases and J shed 0 bases, with 8 bases lying between them. This chain's CDR3 is CASSQDSAANTGELFF. CDR3 in DNA: TGCGCCAGCAGCCAAGATAGCGCAGCGAACACCGGGGAGCTGTTTTTT.

This chain uses TRBV4-3 with TRBJ2-7, with a tentative D call TRBD2 (5 bases). Trimming took 0 bases from V and 1 from J, leaving 10 bases between them. The germline V gene has CDR1 LGHNA and CDR2 YSLEER. The CDR3 has 15 residues. DNA of the CDR3: TGCGCCAGCAGCCAAGATCGGGATTCTTCCTACGAGCAGTACTTC. This codes for CASSQDRDSSYEQYF.

The V gene is TRBV30, the J gene TRBJ2-7; the match to TRBD1 covers 7 bases. V lost 0 bases to trimming and J lost 4 bases; unmatched junction nucleotides: 3. Germline V gene data show CDR1 as GTSNPN and CDR2 as SVGIG (reference sequence). The CDR3 has 13 amino acids. CDR3 sequence: CAWSVGTAYEQYF. For the CDR3, the DNA is TGTGCCTGGAGTGTAGGGACAGCTTACGAGCAGTACTTC.

The chain joins TRBV7-9 to TRBJ2-2; TRBD2 matches at 8 bases. The CDR3 covers 16 residues. With 5 bases clipped from V and 5 bases from J, the junction kept 10 bases outside the gene matches. In germline, CDR1 is SEHNR, CDR2 FQNEAQ (reference sequence). The CDR3: CASSTLLAAITGELFF. CDR3 in DNA: TGTGCCAGCAGCACCTTACTAGCGGCTATAACCGGGGAGCTGTTTTTT.

With regard to this clone: Just one base apart from a much larger clone, this may be a read error. The same CDR3 arises from other DNA sequences in this sample as well. CDR3 sequence (DNA): TGTGCCAGTAGCCCCGGTCTGGGGGCCACTGAAGCTTTCTTT. It yields the protein CASSPGLGATEAFF. The chain recombines TRBV7-3 with TRBJ1-1; a possible D gene is TRBD1 (6 bases). V lost 9 bases and J 4 bases, leaving 18 bases between the germline ends. The CDR3 sequence is 14 residues long. The germline V gene has CDR1 SGHTA and CDR2 FQGTGA. Complete variable domain (other parts from reference TRBV7-3 and TRBJ1-1): GAGVSQTPSNKVTEKGKYVELRCDPISGHTALYWYRQSLGQGPEFLIYFQGTGAADDSGLPNDRFFAVRPEGSVSTLKIQRTERGDSAVYLCASSPGLGATEAFFGQGTRLTVV.

This sequence joins TRBV13 and TRBJ2-7; 7 nucleotides align to TRBD2. CDR1 is PRHDT, CDR2 FYEKMQ, per germline (reference sequence). The CDR3 runs 14 residues. V dropped 4 bases and J dropped 4; count of bases not matched to a gene: 7. DNA of the CDR3: TGTGCCAGCAGCTCGGCGGGAGAACCGTACGAGCAGTACTTC. Its protein product is CASSSAGEPYEQYF.

The chain couples TRBV7-9 to TRBJ2-7; 8 bases line up with TRBD1. With V trimmed by 0 bases and J by 7 bases, 5 bases remained unmatched. The CDR3 is made up of 14 amino acids. Germline lookup yields CDR1 SEHNR and CDR2 FQNEAQ (reference sequence). The CDR3 DNA reads as TGTGCCAGCAGCTTAGCGGGACAGGCGGGGGAGCAGTACTTC. Amino acid sequence: CASSLAGQAGEQYF.

This clone came up once. The chain carries TRBV7-6 and TRBJ2-2, with 7 positions matching TRBD1. J gave up 0 bases and V 5 bases, and 3 bases lay outside the gene matches. The CDR3 has 15 residues. Germline V gene sequence: CDR1 SGHVS, CDR2 FNYEAQ. CDR3 in amino acids: CASSLGTANTGELFF. The CDR3 DNA follows: TGTGCCAGCAGCCTCGGGACAGCGAACACCGGGGAGCTGTTTTTT.

V usage is TRBV29-1 and J usage is TRBJ2-1; 7 bases are a match to TRBD2. The ends lost 3 bases at V and 0 bases at J; junction bases unmatched: 8. This CDR3 region has 16 residues. Germline CDR1 reads SQVTM; CDR2 reads ANQGSEA. The CDR3 loop reads CSVEALAEDSYNEQFF. The CDR3 coding sequence is TGCAGCGTTGAGGCCCTAGCGGAGGACTCCTACAATGAGCAGTTCTTC.